These 14 T cell receptor beta chains originate from one sample sequenced in a study of T cells in Graves' hyperthyroidism and ophthalmopathy. From RNA transcripts, TCR beta CDR3 regions were amplified. The HTBI primer set drove a first-round RT-PCR of the TCR CDR3. TCRdb processed the multiplex PCR reads anew with MiXCR; each CDR3 protein has one entry. Of 90,000 to 120,000 distinct CDR3 sequences detected, around a sixth appear once; the ten largest clones hold around 42%. Source material: blood. These receptors came from a woman between 50 and 59 years old with Graves' hyperthyroidism.

This clonotype came up many times. This chain uses TRBV5-1 with TRBJ1-2; 8 bases map to TRBD1. Trimming at V came to 0 bases and at J to 13 bases, leaving 8 bases not matched to a gene. The CDR3 covers 13 residues. Germline CDR1 is SGHRS and CDR2 is YFSETQ. The CDR3 protein is CASSLEGTGPGTF. CDR3 nucleotides: TGCGCCAGCAGCTTGGAAGGGACAGGCCCAGGCACCTTC.

A few counts support this clonotype. The gene calls are TRBV6-1 and TRBJ2-1; 10 positions match TRBD2. The CDR3 length is 15 residues. Germline CDR1 reads MNHNS; CDR2 reads SASEGT. V was pared by 5 bases and J by 7 bases, with 8 bases of the junction left unmatched. CDR3 sequence: CASSNSGRWKNEQFF. The CDR3 DNA reads as TGTGCCAGCAGTAATAGCGGGAGGTGGAAGAATGAGCAGTTCTTC.

This clonotype was counted many times. J is TRBJ2-1 and V is TRBV5-1; 7 bases align to TRBD2. Germline CDR1 and CDR2: SGHRS and YFSETQ. V shed 3 bases and J 1 base; nucleotides not matched to a gene: 7. The CDR3 has 16 residues. CDR3 bases: TGCGCCAGCAGCTACCTTCGCGGGAGTTCCTACAATGAGCAGTTCTTC. Residues: CASSYLRGSSYNEQFF.

The chain combines TRBV20-1 with TRBJ2-7; TRBD2 matches 8 bases. Germline lookup yields CDR1 DFQATT and CDR2 SNEGSKA (reference sequence). V lost 0 bases and J lost 3; bases outside the gene matches: 10. The CDR3 has 16 residues. CDR3 protein: CSARDRAGGSRYEQYF. In DNA form, the CDR3 reads TGCAGTGCTAGAGATCGGGCGGGGGGTTCCCGCTACGAGCAGTACTTC.

This clonotype has at least ten counts. Its ends do not fully match the called genes, so a read error is possible. The chain links TRBV6-1 to TRBJ2-1; no definite D call. Per germline, CDR1 MNHNS and CDR2 SASEGT. The CDR3 length is 10 residues. CDR3 region: CASRGNEEFF. In DNA, the CDR3 is TGTGCCAGCAGGGGAAATGAGGAGTTCTTC.

As regards this clonotype: An end of the junction does not agree with germline; a read error may underlie this. The chain recombines TRBV12-3 or TRBV12-4 with TRBJ1-4; D is unclear. The CDR3 has 14 amino acids. DNA of the CDR3: TGTGCCAGCAGGGAGAGGGCGTCTAATGAAAAACTGTCTTTT. This translates into CASRERASNEKLSF.

This clonotype was seen ten or more times. CDR3 sequence reads: CSARLSGLVYNEQFF. CDR3 DNA: TGCAGTGCTAGACTTAGCGGGCTAGTCTACAATGAGCAGTTCTTC. The chain links TRBV20-1 to TRBJ2-1; 7 bases fit TRBD2. Per the germline V gene, CDR1 is DFQATT and CDR2 is SNEGSKA (reference sequence). J was trimmed by 3 bases and V by 2 bases; bases with no gene match: 7. This CDR3 has 15 residues.

This clonotype was counted only a few times. The chain recombines TRBV19 with TRBJ2-1; D ambiguous. The germline gives CDR1 LNHDA, CDR2 SQIVND (reference sequence). Trimming stripped 4 bases from V and 2 bases from J, with 15 bases between. This CDR3 is 16 amino acids long. Here the CDR3 DNA reads TGTGCCAGTAGTAAAATCTTTCACCCCCCCTACAATGAGCAGTTCTTC. Translating gives CASSKIFHPPYNEQFF. The full variable domain, its missing parts supplied by reference TRBV19 and TRBJ2-1, is DGGITQSPKYLFRKEGQNVTLSCEQNLNHDAMYWYRQDPGQGLRLIYYSQIVNDFQKGDIAEGYSVSREKKESFPLTVTSAQKNPTAFYLCASSKIFHPPYNEQFFGPGTRLTVL.

This clonotype was picked up many times. This sequence joins TRBV12-3 or TRBV12-4 and TRBJ1-1; D remains ambiguous. Deletions cut 0 bases from V and 6 bases from J, with 11 bases between. This CDR3 spans 14 amino acids. The CDR3: CASSLAGAPSEAFF. The CDR3 DNA is TGTGCCAGCAGTTTAGCGGGTGCCCCCTCTGAAGCTTTCTTT.

This clonotype was observed at least ten times. CDR3 coding DNA: TGCGCCAGCAGCTTGGAGATCTCGGAACCCCTGGCCAATGAGCAGTTCTTC. Protein product: CASSLEISEPLANEQFF. V gene TRBV5-1 combines with J gene TRBJ2-1; D gene ambiguous. The length of the CDR3 is 17 residues. Trimming took 0 bases from V and 6 from J, leaving 19 bases between them. Germline V gives CDR1 SGHRS, CDR2 YFSETQ.

In its sample, this clonotype was seen many times. V gene TRBV20-1 combines with J gene TRBJ1-1; no reliable D call. V lost 6 bases to trimming and J lost 0 bases, with 17 bases between them. The CDR3 is made up of 15 amino acids. Germline V lookup: CDR1 DFQATT, CDR2 SNEGSKA (reference sequence). The CDR3 DNA reads TGCAGTGCCTGGTGGGAGGGCCATATGAACACTGAAGCTTTCTTT. It is translated as CSAWWEGHMNTEAFF.

This chain links TRBV13 with TRBJ1-2; TRBD1 might be the D (5 bases). The CDR3 is made up of 13 amino acids. From germline, CDR1 is PRHDT and CDR2 FYEKMQ (reference sequence). Trimming stripped 2 bases from V and 6 bases from J, with 10 bases between. The CDR3 loop is CASSLNPGNGYTF. For the CDR3, the DNA is TGTGCCAGCAGCTTAAACCCAGGGAATGGCTACACCTTC.

The chain links TRBV19 to TRBJ2-1, with 16 bases aligning to TRBD2. Germline lookup yields CDR1 LNHDA and CDR2 SQIVND (reference sequence). V lost 7 bases and J lost 6; bases outside the gene matches: 6. The CDR3 has 16 residues. The CDR3 nucleotides are TGTGCCAGTAATCCCGGGACTAGCGGGAGGGTCAATGAGCAGTTCTTC. Its protein is CASNPGTSGRVNEQFF.

The table lists this clonotype with many counts. J is TRBJ2-1 and V is TRBV6-1, with D tentatively TRBD2 (6 bases). This CDR3 is built from 15 residues. The V end was cut by 6 bases, the J end by 3 bases, with 15 bases between. Germline CDR1 and CDR2: MNHNS and SASEGT. The CDR3 loop is CASSTSSAGYNEQFF. CDR3 nucleotides: TGTGCCAGCAGCACCTCATCAGCGGGCTACAATGAGCAGTTCTTC.